This T cell receptor beta chain was sequenced during a study of blood T cell repertoires in COVID-19. Overall study context: COVID-19 samples, acute and convalescent, were from the United States, Italy and Spain.

How the authors handled the data: Amplified reference gene primers provided the basis for estimating nucleated cell counts. Generated by immunoSEQ multiplex PCR, the TCRdb table keeps only in-frame clones and is missing some. That table furnishes V, J and clone size, whereas the DNA furnished D and trimming. The table has just over 300,000 clones, around 87% seen once. In terms of age and location, participants ranged from about 18 to 95 years and lived in about 25 US areas. Clinical histories supplied by participants themselves formed the basis of cohort assignment. This receptor was identified in a woman under 30 with acute COVID-19. What was sequenced was PBMCs or T cells enriched from blood (not recorded which).

The CDR3 here is CSVDEGSFGGELFF. DNA for the CDR3: TGCAGCGTTGATGAAGGGAGCTTCGGCGGGGAGCTGTTTTTT. V is TRBV29-1 and J is TRBJ2-2; tentatively, D is TRBD2 (5 bases). This CDR3 is built from 14 residues. V was pared by 3 bases and J by 7 bases, with 15 bases between. CDR1 and CDR2 from the germline V gene are SQVTM and ANQGSEA.